One sample yielded the 24 T cell receptor beta chains listed below, sequenced in a study of blood T cells in healthy people across ages (dated by TCRdb to between 2015 and 2016). The receptor library was made with 5' RACE. Sequencing used an Illumina HiSeq 2500. A second PCR of about 6 to 11 cycles was performed with a sample-barcoded 5' primer and a J-beta primer mix. Starting from the raw public reads, TCRdb applied fastp trimming at Q25, assembled clones with MiXCR and retained in-frame beta chains. CDR3 protein sequences are deduplicated, and each keeps its most common genes and DNA. This sample comprises about 930,000 distinct CDR3 sequences, roughly 29% of them detected only once. The top ten hold approximately 10% of the sample. These same records also appear under a second study, on T cells of mothers and their children.

The sequenced sample was blood. Receptors were obtained from a woman in her thirties or forties in good health.

The table lists this clonotype with many counts. The chain is built from TRBV9 and TRBJ1-6; 7 nucleotides line up with TRBD1. V gave up 3 bases and J gave up 3 bases; unmatched junction bases: 3. The CDR3 extends over 15 amino acids. CDR1 SGDLS and CDR2 YYNGEE come from the germline V gene. This chain's CDR3 is CASSARDSYNSPLHF. CDR3 nucleotide sequence: TGTGCCAGCAGCGCCCGGGACAGCTATAATTCACCCCTCCACTTT. The full variable domain, its missing parts supplied by reference TRBV9 and TRBJ1-6, is DSGVTQTPKHLITATGQRVTLRCSPRSGDLSVYWYQQSLDQGLQFLIQYYNGEERAKGNILERFSAQQFPDLHSELNLSSLELGDSALYFCASSARDSYNSPLHFGNGTRLTVT.

For this clonotype: A much larger clone lies a single base off, so this may be a read error. V is TRBV20-1 and J is TRBJ2-5, with D unclear. The CDR3 consists of 12 residues. Germline lookup yields CDR1 DFQATT and CDR2 SNEGSKA (reference sequence). The CDR3 DNA reads TGCAGAGCTAAATTTGGGGTAGAGACCCAGTACTTC. It is translated as CRAKFGVETQYF.

The chain employs TRBV3-1 and TRBJ2-3, with D maybe TRBD2 (5 bases). Germline V gene sequence: CDR1 LGHDT, CDR2 YNNKEL (reference sequence). CDR3 length: 16 residues. V dropped 1 base and J dropped 0 bases, with 11 bases sitting between them. The CDR3 DNA sequence: TGTGCCAGCAGCCAAGGTAGACTATCTAGCACAGATACGCAGTATTTT. It is translated as CASSQGRLSSTDTQYF.

There are a few counts of this clonotype. V is TRBV7-8 and J is TRBJ1-4; weak D call: TRBD1 (5 bases). This CDR3 has 15 amino acids. V was trimmed by 5 bases and J by 3 bases, leaving 13 bases between them. Per the germline V gene, CDR1 is SGHVS and CDR2 is FQNEAQ. The CDR3 DNA sequence: TGTGCCAGCAGCCAGTGGGACGGAGCTAATGAAAAACTGTTTTTT. This encodes CASSQWDGANEKLFF.

The chain uses TRBV4-3 and TRBJ2-7; 7 bases align to TRBD2. Per the germline V gene, CDR1 is LGHNA and CDR2 is YSLEER. The trim removed 4 bases at V and 6 bases at J, leaving 12 bases unmatched. The CDR3 extends over 15 amino acids. The CDR3 DNA reads as TGCGCCAGCAGCCCAAATAACGGACTAGTAGGCGAGCAGTACTTC. Encoded protein: CASSPNNGLVGEQYF.

In DNA, the CDR3 is TGTGCCAGCGCGGGCCCCTCTGGGGCCAACGTCCTGACTTTC. It specifies CASAGPSGANVLTF. The chain combines TRBV28 with TRBJ2-6, with D perhaps matching TRBD2 (5 bases). The germline V gene has CDR1 MDHEN and CDR2 SYDVKM. V was pared by 8 bases and J by 0 bases, with 8 bases between. The CDR3 has 14 amino acids.

This clonotype was observed many times. V gene TRBV20-1 combines with J gene TRBJ2-7, with no clear D. CDR3 length: 13 residues. Germline CDR1 reads DFQATT; CDR2 reads SNEGSKA (reference sequence). Trimming shortened V by 6 bases and J by 4 bases, and 16 bases separated the two germline ends. CDR3 sequence reads: CSARSGTGYEQYF. In DNA form, the CDR3 reads TGCAGTGCCCGCTCGGGCACTGGATACGAGCAGTACTTC.

The genes are TRBV12-3 or TRBV12-4 and TRBJ2-4; 9 bases align to TRBD2. The J call may be incorrect, as the DNA end agrees better with TRBJ2-7. The CDR3 covers 15 residues. CDR3 sequence reads: CASSLVPSGEDEQYF. In DNA, the CDR3 is TGTGCCAGCAGTTTAGTTCCTAGCGGGGAGGACGAGCAGTACTTC.

This clonotype was counted many times. The CDR3 sequence: CASSQDRQGNGYTF. Written as DNA, the CDR3 is TGTGCCAGCAGCCAAGATCGACAGGGCAATGGCTACACCTTC. The rearrangement links TRBV4-2 to TRBJ1-2, with 7 bases fitting TRBD1. The CDR3 runs to 14 residues. The V and J ends lost 0 bases and 6 bases, in that order; junction bases with no gene match: 4. CDR1 and CDR2 (germline): LGHNA, YNFKEQ.

A note on this clonotype: This could be a read error, since a much larger clone is one nucleotide away. This sequence joins TRBV10-3 and TRBJ2-1, with 7 bases identical to TRBD2. The germline gives CDR1 ENHRY, CDR2 SYGVKD. The V and J ends lost 4 bases and 13 bases, in that order; junction bases with no gene match: 13. CDR3 length: 14 amino acids. The CDR3 reads CAISVGGVQETQFF. In DNA form, the CDR3 reads TGTGCCATCAGTGTTGGGGGGGTTCAAGAGACCCAGTTCTTC.

This chain joins TRBV19 and TRBJ2-5; tentatively, D is TRBD2 (7 bases). Germline CDR1 LNHDA, CDR2 SQIVND (reference sequence). The V and J ends lost 5 bases and 4 bases respectively, with 17 bases between them. The CDR3 is 15 residues long. CDR3 coding DNA: TGTGCCAGTAGTGGACGAGGGGGGGCTGGAGAGACCCAGTACTTC. Translation: CASSGRGGAGETQYF.

This clonotype was counted a few times. This may be a read error, as it is one base from a much larger clone. This chain uses TRBV5-5 with TRBJ1-5, with unresolved D. This CDR3 has 16 residues. The germline V and J ends were trimmed by 0 bases and 0 bases, with 10 bases remaining between them. CDR1 is SGHKS, CDR2 YYEKEE, per germline (reference sequence). The CDR3 sequence is CASSLGGDGSNQPQHF. In DNA, the CDR3 is TGTGCCAGCAGCTTGGGCGGCGACGGTAGCAATCAGCCCCAGCATTTT.

The genes are TRBV28 and TRBJ1-5, with a possible D match to TRBD1 (6 bases). V gave up 6 bases and J gave up 7 bases, with 16 bases separating them. Germline values: CDR1 MDHEN, CDR2 SYDVKM. This CDR3 comprises 14 residues. This CDR3 is CASSHGAGGQPQHF. The CDR3 DNA is TGTGCCAGCAGCCACGGCGCGGGGGGCCAGCCCCAGCATTTT. The full variable domain, with the rest looked up from reference TRBV28 and TRBJ1-5, is DVKVTQSSRYLVKRTGEKVFLECVQDMDHENMFWYRQDPGLGLRLIYFSYDVKMKEKGDIPEGYSVSREKKERFSLILESASTNQTSMYLCASSHGAGGQPQHFGDGTRLSIL.

This clonotype was seen repeatedly, ten times or more. The V call is TRBV5-6, the J call TRBJ2-7; 8 positions agree with TRBD1. Looked up from germline, CDR1 is SGHDT and CDR2 is YYEEEE. After removal of 2 bases from V and 5 bases from J, the junction contained 15 bases not matched to a gene. The CDR3 is 17 residues long. The CDR3 sequence is CASSFKPQGALDHEQYF. CDR3 coding DNA: TGTGCCAGCAGCTTTAAACCTCAGGGGGCGCTGGATCACGAGCAGTACTTC. Drawing the rest from reference TRBV5-6 and TRBJ2-7, the complete variable domain is DAGVTQSPTHLIKTRGQQVTLRCSPKSGHDTVSWYQQALGQGPQFIFQYYEEEERQRGNFPDRFSGHQFPNYSSELNVNALLLGDSALYLCASSFKPQGALDHEQYFGPGTRLTVT.

This clonotype was detected ten times or more. The V gene is TRBV7-6, the J gene TRBJ2-1; possible D gene TRBD2, 7 bases. The ends were cut back, 5 bases at V and 4 bases at J, with 24 bases in the middle. From germline, CDR1 is SGHVS and CDR2 FNYEAQ. This CDR3 has 18 residues. CDR3 residues: CASSNLGAGAFSYNEQFF. CDR3 nucleotides: TGTGCCAGCAGCAACCTGGGTGCGGGGGCCTTCTCGTACAATGAGCAGTTCTTC.

This clonotype has a count of ten or more. V usage is TRBV29-1 and J usage is TRBJ2-1; D possibly uses TRBD1 or TRBD2 (5 bases each). V was pared by 7 bases and J by 0 bases, with 10 bases between. CDR3 length: 13 residues. CDR1 is SQVTM and CDR2 is ANQGSEA in the germline V gene. In nucleotides, the CDR3 is TGCAGCGGGGACCTTAGCTCCTACAATGAGCAGTTCTTC. Encoded protein: CSGDLSSYNEQFF.

This clonotype was observed a handful of times. The chain uses TRBV30 and TRBJ2-3; 13 nucleotides agree with TRBD2. Looked up from germline, CDR1 is GTSNPN and CDR2 is SVGIG (reference sequence). J lost 3 bases, V lost 5 bases, and 11 bases had no gene match. This CDR3 contains 17 residues. CDR3 nucleotides: TGTGCCTGGGCACTAGCGGGGGGGCCAGGTTTGACAGATACGCAGTATTTT. Protein product: CAWALAGGPGLTDTQYF.

This chain joins TRBV19 and TRBJ2-5; D not certain. The assigned J gene may be wrong: the sequence end matches TRBJ2-7 better. Per germline, CDR1 LNHDA and CDR2 SQIVND (reference sequence). This CDR3 has 15 residues. CDR3 protein: CASSIEFNPTYEQYF. CDR3 sequence (DNA): TGTGCCAGTAGTATAGAGTTCAACCCAACCTACGAGCAGTACTTC.

This clonotype has just a few counts. The chain combines TRBV29-1 with TRBJ1-2; D ambiguous. Germline V lookup: CDR1 SQVTM, CDR2 ANQGSEA. The V and J ends lost 2 bases and 3 bases respectively, with 16 bases between them. The CDR3 sequence is 15 residues long. As DNA, the CDR3 is TGCAGCGTTGAATCGGCAGGCCCAAAGGACTATGGCTACACCTTC. Protein sequence: CSVESAGPKDYGYTF.

This clonotype was picked up a small number of times. The CDR3 loop is CASSLRTGVTDTQYF. The CDR3 bases are TGTGCCAGCAGCCTAAGGACAGGGGTTACAGATACGCAGTATTTT. The chain links TRBV14 to TRBJ2-3; TRBD1 matches 9 bases. The CDR3 spans 15 residues. Germline CDR1 and CDR2: SGHDN and FVKESK. Trimming took 4 bases from V and 3 from J; bases not matched to a gene: 5.

Comment on this clonotype: A read error may account for a junction end that differs from germline. This sequence joins TRBV6-5 and TRBJ1-2; tentatively, D is TRBD1 (5 bases). From germline, CDR1 is MNHEY and CDR2 SVGAGI. The CDR3 covers 14 residues. In DNA, the CDR3 is TGTGCCAGCAGTCGGTCAGGGCAACCCTATGACTACACCTTC. This gives the protein CASSRSGQPYDYTF.

V gene TRBV12-3 or TRBV12-4 combines with J gene TRBJ1-4; 8 bases are a match to TRBD1. The CDR3 contains 16 residues. After removal of 6 bases from V and 1 base from J, the junction contained 7 bases not matched to a gene. The CDR3 loop reads CASSLPRGLTNEKLFF. CDR3 bases: TGTGCCAGCAGCCTCCCCAGGGGGCTAACTAATGAAAAACTGTTTTTT.

This clonotype was counted at least ten times. The chain combines TRBV5-1 with TRBJ2-7; no reliable D call. V was shortened by 2 bases and J by 3 bases, with 9 bases between the two germline ends. Germline CDR1 SGHRS, CDR2 YFSETQ. The CDR3 length is 13 residues. The CDR3 loop reads CASSFQADYEQYF. CDR3 DNA: TGCGCCAGCAGCTTCCAGGCGGACTACGAGCAGTACTTC.

This clonotype was seen a few times. The chain joins TRBV5-1 to TRBJ2-1, with D uncertain. V lost 2 bases to trimming and J lost 0 bases, with 24 bases between them. The CDR3 is 20 residues long. Germline V gene data show CDR1 as SGHRS and CDR2 as YFSETQ. In nucleotides, the CDR3 is TGCGCCAGCAGCTTTCTATTAGGCCCCTTCACCGTCAGCTCCTACAATGAGCAGTTCTTC. Translated: CASSFLLGPFTVSSYNEQFF.